The rows below give T cell receptor beta chains drawn from one sample of a study of T cells after yellow fever vaccination. One entry per CDR3 protein, called by TCRdb with MiXCR from the 5' RACE reads. The data show just under 600,000 distinct CDR3 sequences, with approximately 13% seen just once and over 11% held by the top ten. Material: PBMCs, obtained on the day of the yellow fever booster vaccination. The receptors were gathered from a man aged 30 to 45 who received the YFV17D yellow fever vaccine. Both conserved end residues are part of each CDR3. D genes are given only for firm matches. The size field is filled for only some rows; it gives once, few, many or a size class.

TRBV29-1	TRBJ2-3	-	-	TGCAGCGTTGACGCAGGGCTCACAGATACGCAGTATTTT	CSVDAGLTDTQYF
TRBV29-1	TRBJ1-2	TRBD1	-	TGCAGCGTAGGACAGGATCTATCTGGCTACACCTTC	CSVGQDLSGYTF
TRBV6-1	TRBJ2-7	TRBD1	-	TGTGCCAGCGGCCTCCAGGGGGCCCACGAGCAGTACTTC	CASGLQGAHEQYF
TRBV7-2	TRBJ2-7	-	-	TGTGCCAGCAGCTTAGGGGTAGTGTACGAGCAGTACTTC	CASSLGVVYEQYF
TRBV20-1	TRBJ2-1	TRBD1	-	TGCAGTGCAACCCACCGGGACAGGGGCTACAATGAGCAGTTCTTC	CSATHRDRGYNEQFF
TRBV5-1	TRBJ2-7	-	few	TGCGCCAGCAGCACGACCGGGCAGGGGCCTTTCGGTGACGAAGTCTTC	CASSTTGQGPFGDEVF
TRBV5-4	TRBJ2-7	TRBD1	few	TGTGCCAGCAGCTTTGAACCGGGACAGATAATCTACGAGCAGTACTTC	CASSFEPGQIIYEQYF
TRBV3-1	TRBJ2-5	-	once	TGTGCCAGCAGCCAAAGGTTCGGTCAAGAGACCCAGTACTTC	CASSQRFGQETQYF
TRBV20-1	TRBJ2-2	-	-	TGCAGTGCTAGAGATGGCCTCGAAGTCACCGGGGAGCTGTTTTTT	CSARDGLEVTGELFF
TRBV5-1	TRBJ2-7	TRBD1	few	TGCGCCAGCAGCCGGTTGGGACAGGTCACCTACGAGCAGTACTTC	CASSRLGQVTYEQYF
TRBV20-1	TRBJ2-7	-	many	TGCAGTGCTGGGGGACTTACCATTTCCTACGAGCAGTACTTC	CSAGGLTISYEQYF
TRBV5-6	TRBJ1-1	-	many	TGTGCCAGCAGCAAGAGGGCTAGAACAATGAACACTGAAGCTTTCTTT	CASSKRARTMNTEAFF
TRBV6-5	TRBJ2-7	-	few	TGTGCCAGCAGTTACACAGCAGGGGCGTCTTCCTACGAGCAGTACTTC	CASSYTAGASSYEQYF
TRBV18	TRBJ2-7	TRBD1	few	TGTGCCAGCTCACCACTCAAGACAGGGGCAATACCCTTCGGCGAGCAGTACTTC	CASSPLKTGAIPFGEQYF
TRBV6-5	TRBJ2-1	-	-	TGTGCCAGCAGTTTACAGGGCCGTGTCTCCTACAATGAGCAGTTCTTC	CASSLQGRVSYNEQFF
TRBV10-2	TRBJ2-2	TRBD2	-	TGCGCCAGCAGTGAGTCGACCCTAGCGGGAGGGCCTACCGGGGAGCTGTTTTTT	CASSESTLAGGPTGELFF
TRBV5-4	TRBJ2-5	-	many	TGTGCCAGCAGCTTGGCCGGTGGGGGCCAAGAGACCCAGTACTTC	CASSLAGGGQETQYF
TRBV27	TRBJ1-2	TRBD1	-	TGTGCCAGCAGTTTCGACAGGGACTATGGCTACACCTTC	CASSFDRDYGYTF
TRBV5-4	TRBJ2-3	-	few	TGTGCCAGCAGCTTGCTTCTAGACCGTAGCACAGATACGCAGTATTTT	CASSLLLDRSTDTQYF
TRBV5-1	TRBJ2-5	-	many	TGCGCCAGCAGCCCGCCAACCGGCAGGTCCCCACAAGAGACCCAGTACTTC	CASSPPTGRSPQETQYF
TRBV5-5	TRBJ2-5	TRBD2	few	TGTGCCAGCAGCCGGGGACTAGCGGGCCACCAAGAGACCCAGTACTTC	CASSRGLAGHQETQYF
TRBV12-3/TRBV12-4	TRBJ1-1	-	few	TGTGCCAGCAGTTTAGGGACACTTGGTGAAGCTTTCTTT	CASSLGTLGEAFF
TRBV20-1	TRBJ2-5	-	few	TGCAGTGCTAGAGCAGTGGCGGGGAAAGAGACCCAGTACTTC	CSARAVAGKETQYF
TRBV20-1	TRBJ2-1	TRBD2	-	TGCAGTGCCGCCCGGGCTAGCGGCTACAATGAGCAGTTCTTC	CSAARASGYNEQFF
TRBV10-2	TRBJ2-3	-	-	TGCGCCAGCAGTGTAGACAGCAAGAGGGGCACAGATACGCAGTATTTT	CASSVDSKRGTDTQYF
TRBV19	TRBJ2-7	-	-	TGTGCCAGTAGTAAGGATCCCTACGAGCAGTACTTC	CASSKDPYEQYF
TRBV6-6	TRBJ2-7	TRBD1	few	TGTGCCAGCGGGGAGCCAGGGGGCTACGAGCAGTACTTC	CASGEPGGYEQYF
TRBV21-1	TRBJ1-6	-	few	TGTGCCAGCAGCACCCGTCCCCCGGGACAGGGAAGTTCACCCCTCCACTTT	CASSTRPPGQGSSPLHF
TRBV5-1	TRBJ2-1	-	few	TGCGCCAGCAGCTTGGCGTCTAGCAATGAGCAGTTCTTC	CASSLASSNEQFF
TRBV6-5	TRBJ2-7	-	-	TGTGCCAGCAGTTCGGGCGTTCTCTCCTACGAGCAGTACTTC	CASSSGVLSYEQYF
TRBV29-1	TRBJ1-5	-	-	TGCAGCGTTGAAGATGGCTGGGGGCCCCAGCATTTT	CSVEDGWGPQHF
TRBV20-1	TRBJ2-5	-	-	TGCAGTGCTAGAGAAATCGGGGTCGAGACCCAGTACTTC	CSAREIGVETQYF
TRBV7-2	TRBJ2-7	TRBD2	few	TGTGCCAGCGGATTAGCGGGTCCCCCGGAGCAGTACTTC	CASGLAGPPEQYF
TRBV20-1	TRBJ2-3	-	-	TGCTGTGCTAGTTATTGGGGTGGTGCCGGCACAGATACGCAGTATTTT	CCASYWGGAGTDTQYF
TRBV7-2	TRBJ2-1	TRBD2	few	TGTGCCAGCAGCTTAGGTAGCGGGAGGGCCCCCTACAATGAGCAGTTCTTC	CASSLGSGRAPYNEQFF
TRBV30	TRBJ2-2	-	many	TGTGCCTCCCCCGGGACTGCGAACACCGGGGAGCTGTTTTTT	CASPGTANTGELFF
TRBV20-1	TRBJ2-3	-	few	TGCAGTGCCAAATTCCCGGCAGGGCCAGATACGCAGTATTTT	CSAKFPAGPDTQYF
TRBV7-2	TRBJ2-1	TRBD2	few	TGTGCCAGCAGCTCGGTCGGGGGGTACAATGAGCAGTTCTTC	CASSSVGGYNEQFF
TRBV19	TRBJ2-1	TRBD2	-	TGTGCCAGTAGTACAGGAATAAAGGGACTAGCTGAGCAGTTCTTC	CASSTGIKGLAEQFF
TRBV29-1	TRBJ2-7	-	-	TGCAGCGTCGCGATCTCCTGGGAGCAGTACTTC	CSVAISWEQYF
TRBV5-5	TRBJ2-3	-	-	TGTGCCAGCAGCTCCGACCTAGCGACAGCGACGCAGTATTTT	CASSSDLATATQYF
TRBV20-1	TRBJ2-3	TRBD2	-	TGCAGTGTCCGGAACGGGAGGGCCCTCGGCACAGATACGCAGTATTTT	CSVRNGRALGTDTQYF
TRBV11-2	TRBJ2-5	TRBD2	-	TGTGCCAGCAGCTTCTGGCGGGAGGGCCAGGAGACCCAGTACTTC	CASSFWREGQETQYF
TRBV4-3	TRBJ1-1	-	few	TGCGCCAGCAGCCAAGTGGGGGGGAACACTGAAGCTTTCTTT	CASSQVGGNTEAFF
TRBV2	TRBJ1-5	-	-	TGTGCCAGCAGTGCTAGGGGAAATCAGCCCCAGCATTTT	CASSARGNQPQHF